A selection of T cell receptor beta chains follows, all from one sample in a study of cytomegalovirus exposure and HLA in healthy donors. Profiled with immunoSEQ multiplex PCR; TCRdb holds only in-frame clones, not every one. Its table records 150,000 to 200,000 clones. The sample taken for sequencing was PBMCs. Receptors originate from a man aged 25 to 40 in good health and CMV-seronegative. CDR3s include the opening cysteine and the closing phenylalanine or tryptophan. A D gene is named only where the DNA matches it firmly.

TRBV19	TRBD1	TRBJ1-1	CASSIDGTATEAFF	TGTGCCAGTAGTATAGATGGGACAGCCACTGAAGCTTTCTTT
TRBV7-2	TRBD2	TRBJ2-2	CASSPFRGVSGELFF	TGTGCCAGCAGCCCTTTCCGGGGGGTTTCCGGGGAGCTGTTTTTT
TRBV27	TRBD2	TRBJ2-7	CASSLSRLAGSSYEQYF	TGTGCCAGCAGTTTATCCCGACTAGCGGGTTCCTCCTACGAGCAGTACTTC
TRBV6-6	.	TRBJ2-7	CASSYSRTYEQYF	TGTGCCAGCAGTTACTCGCGGACCTACGAGCAGTACTTC
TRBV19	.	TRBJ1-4	CASRSVDSTNEKLFF	TGTGCCAGTAGATCAGTAGACAGTACCAATGAAAAACTGTTTTTT
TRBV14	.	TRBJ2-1	CASSPGSEYATDLYNEQFF	TGTGCCAGCAGCCCAGGGTCAGAGTACGCTACCGACCTCTACAATGAGCAGTTCTTC
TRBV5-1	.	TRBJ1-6	CASSTIPRGSYNSPLHF	TGCGCCAGCAGCACTATCCCCCGTGGCTCCTATAATTCACCCCTCCACTTT
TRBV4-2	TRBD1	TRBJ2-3	CASSQGVGQGARGTDTQYF	TGTGCCAGCAGCCAAGGAGTGGGCCAGGGGGCGCGAGGCACAGATACGCAGTATTTT
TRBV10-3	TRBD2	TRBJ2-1	CAIMASGTYNEQFF	TGTGCCATCATGGCTAGCGGGACATACAATGAGCAGTTCTTC
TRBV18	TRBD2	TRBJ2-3	CASSPGLAGEGRLPDTQYF	TGTGCCAGCTCACCGGGACTAGCGGGAGAAGGAAGGTTGCCAGATACGCAGTATTTT
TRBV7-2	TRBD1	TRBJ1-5	CASSPRQGGQPQHF	TGTGCCAGCAGCCCGCGACAGGGAGGACAGCCCCAGCATTTT
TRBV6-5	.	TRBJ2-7	CASTAGGYEQYF	TGTGCCAGCACCGCGGGTGGCTACGAGCAGTACTTC
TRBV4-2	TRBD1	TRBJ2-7	CASSSLTGGLWGEQYF	TGTGCCAGCAGCTCTTTGACAGGGGGCCTTTGGGGAGAGCAGTACTTC
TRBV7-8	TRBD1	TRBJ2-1	CASSLRQGSYNEQFF	TGTGCCAGCAGCTTACGACAGGGTTCCTACAATGAGCAGTTCTTC
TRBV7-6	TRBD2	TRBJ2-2	CASSLDGGANGELFF	TGTGCCAGCAGCTTAGACGGGGGGGCCAACGGGGAGCTGTTTTTT
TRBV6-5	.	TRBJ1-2	CASTDMANYGYTF	TGTGCCAGCACCGACATGGCAAACTATGGCTACACCTTC
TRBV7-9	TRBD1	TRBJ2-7	CASSPRTGGSYEQYF	TGTGCCAGCAGCCCTCGGACAGGGGGCTCCTACGAGCAGTACTTC
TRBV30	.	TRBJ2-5	CAWSVLDQETQYF	TGTGCCTGGAGTGTACTTGACCAAGAGACCCAGTACTTC
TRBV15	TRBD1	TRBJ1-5	CATSRDRSTGGRQPQHF	TGTGCCACCAGCAGAGATAGAAGTACAGGGGGGCGTCAGCCCCAGCATTTT
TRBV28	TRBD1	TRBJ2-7	CASSQPGQGSYEQYF	TGTGCCAGCAGTCAACCGGGACAGGGCTCCTACGAGCAGTACTTC
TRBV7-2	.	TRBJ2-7	CASSLASGETYEQYF	TGTGCCAGCAGCTTAGCGTCAGGGGAAACCTACGAGCAGTACTTC
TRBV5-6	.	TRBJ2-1	CALGGGGMPGEQFF	TGTGCCCTCGGAGGGGGGGGAATGCCCGGTGAGCAGTTCTTC
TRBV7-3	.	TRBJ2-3	CASSPGSSSVDTQYF	TGTGCCAGCAGCCCGGGATCCTCTAGCGTCGATACGCAGTATTTT
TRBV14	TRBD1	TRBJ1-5	CASSQQRQGWSNQPQHF	TGTGCCAGCAGCCAACAAAGACAGGGGTGGAGCAATCAGCCCCAGCATTTT
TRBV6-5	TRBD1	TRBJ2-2	CASRRQGANTGELFF	TGTGCCAGCAGACGACAGGGGGCTAACACCGGGGAGCTGTTTTTT
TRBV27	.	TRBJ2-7	CATRGLEYEQYF	TGTGCAACTAGGGGACTCGAGTACGAGCAGTACTTC